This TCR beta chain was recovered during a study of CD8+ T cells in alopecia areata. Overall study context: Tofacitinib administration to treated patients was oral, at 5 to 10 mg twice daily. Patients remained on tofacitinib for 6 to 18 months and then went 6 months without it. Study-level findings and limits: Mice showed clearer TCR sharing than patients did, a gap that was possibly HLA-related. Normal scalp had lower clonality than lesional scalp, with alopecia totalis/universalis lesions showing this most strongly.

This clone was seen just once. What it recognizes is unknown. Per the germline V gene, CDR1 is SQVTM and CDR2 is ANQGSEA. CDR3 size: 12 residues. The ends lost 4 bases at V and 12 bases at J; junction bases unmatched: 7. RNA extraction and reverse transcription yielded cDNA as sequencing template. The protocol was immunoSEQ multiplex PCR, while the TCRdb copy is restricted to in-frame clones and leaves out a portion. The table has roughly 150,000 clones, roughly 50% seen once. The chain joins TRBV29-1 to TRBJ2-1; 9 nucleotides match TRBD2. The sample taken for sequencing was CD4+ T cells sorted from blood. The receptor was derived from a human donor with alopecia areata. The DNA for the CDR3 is TGCAGCGTTGCAGTAACTAGCGGGCCGCAGTTCTTC. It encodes CSVAVTSGPQFF.